This section outlines one T cell receptor beta chain sequence together with its context. PCR was performed a second time for roughly 7 to 11 cycles using a sample-barcoded 5' primer and a J-beta primer mix. Per sample, CDR3-containing paired-end reads numbered at least 2.5 million. TCRdb ran MiXCR on the 5' RACE reads and lists one entry per CDR3 protein. This sample has some 920,000 distinct CDR3 sequences, with roughly 47% found just once. This sample stems from a study of blood T cells in healthy people across ages. Deletions cut 3 bases from V and 0 bases from J, with 9 bases between. The CDR3 consists of 15 residues.

J is TRBJ1-5 and V is TRBV12-3 or TRBV12-4, with no clear D. Sample: blood. The clonotype comes from an older woman in good health. The CDR3 loop is CASSFGQHSNQPQHF. The CDR3 DNA reads TGTGCCAGCAGTTTTGGGCAGCATAGCAATCAGCCCCAGCATTTT.